Listed here are 26 T cell receptor beta chains from one sample, sequenced in a study of OX40 agonist ivuxolimab in advanced cancers. Library creation used the immunoSEQ multiplex PCR assay. The immuneACCESS repertoire file appears here via TCRdb, limited to in-frame rearrangements. These files lack a portion of the clones; in checked studies, under half of the deficit traces to unresolved V genes, and the cause of the others is not known. Across this sample there are roughly 35,000 clones, with less than 85% seen only once. Approximately 2% of the sample is in the top ten clones. The material sequenced was CD4+ or CD8+ T cells sorted from blood, taken in a trial of the OX40 agonist ivuxolimab. The receptor set was obtained from an adult with an advanced solid tumor such as melanoma, head and neck, liver or kidney cancer.

The rearrangement uses TRBV5-1 and TRBJ2-7; TRBD2 is a possible D gene (6 bases). The CDR3 length is 13 residues. Trimming took off 4 bases at V and 4 bases at J, with 12 bases between the two ends. Germline values: CDR1 SGHRS, CDR2 YFSETQ. CDR3 amino acids: CASSMTSSYEQYF. The CDR3 DNA reads TGCGCCAGCAGCATGACTAGTTCTTACGAGCAGTACTTC.

The J gene is TRBJ2-7, the V gene TRBV10-1; TRBD2 aligns across 7 bases. The CDR3 length is 12 residues. Germline V gives CDR1 WNHNN, CDR2 SYGVQD (reference sequence). V was pared by 9 bases and J by 2 bases, with 4 bases of the junction left unmatched. This CDR3 is CASGDYAYEQYF. The CDR3 DNA is TGCGCCAGTGGGGACTATGCCTACGAGCAGTACTTC.

In its sample, this clone was seen a few times. The chain carries TRBV5-1 and TRBJ2-3; 9 bases fit TRBD1. Unmatched junction bases numbered 2, after V lost 0 bases and J lost 6 bases. The CDR3 consists of 14 residues. Germline V gene sequence: CDR1 SGHRS, CDR2 YFSETQ. As DNA, the CDR3 is TGCGCCAGCAGCTTGGCTACAGGGGGCGATACGCAGTATTTT. This sequence encodes CASSLATGGDTQYF. Variable domain in full (rest from reference TRBV5-1 and TRBJ2-3): KAGVTQTPRYLIKTRGQQVTLSCSPISGHRSVSWYQQTPGQGLQFLFEYFSETQRNKGNFPGRFSGRQFSNSRSEMNVSTLELGDSALYLCASSLATGGDTQYFGPGTRLTVL.

The V gene is TRBV6-6, the J gene TRBJ2-7; the D gene could be TRBD1 or TRBD2 (6 bases each). Trimming cost V 10 bases and J 5 bases, with 15 bases left between them. Germline assignment: CDR1 MNHNY and CDR2 SVGAGI (reference sequence). CDR3 length equals 12 residues. This CDR3 reads CAIGGVLDEQYF. The CDR3 region has the DNA TGTGCCATCGGGGGCGTTTTGGACGAGCAGTACTTC.

This chain connects TRBV5-4 to TRBJ2-3, with TRBD2 identical over 12 bases. CDR1 SGHNT and CDR2 YYREEE come from the germline V gene (reference sequence). The CDR3 runs 17 residues. With V trimmed by 4 bases and J by 4 bases, 10 bases remained unmatched. The CDR3 here is CASSLLAGGRGADTQYF. Written as DNA, the CDR3 is TGTGCCAGCAGCCTGCTAGCGGGGGGGCGCGGGGCAGATACGCAGTATTTT.

The chain recombines TRBV7-6 with TRBJ2-5, with D possibly being TRBD1 (6 bases). Germline CDR1 and CDR2: SGHVS and FNYEAQ. This CDR3 is built from 14 residues. V was clipped by 4 bases and J by 3 bases, with 12 bases between them. The CDR3 region is CASSSLGQKETQYF. CDR3 DNA sequence: TGTGCCAGCAGCTCATTGGGACAAAAAGAGACCCAGTACTTC.

The chain joins TRBV6-4 to TRBJ2-6; D call uncertain. CDR3 length equals 15 residues. Trimming took off 3 bases at V and 2 bases at J, with 8 bases between the two ends. Germline CDR1 MRHNA, CDR2 SNTAGT. This CDR3 reads CASSDGRAGANVLTF. Written as DNA, the CDR3 is TGTGCCAGCAGTGATGGTAGGGCTGGGGCCAACGTCCTGACTTTC.

CDR3 sequence reads: CASSFGQVTYNEQFF. Written as DNA, the CDR3 is TGCGCCAGCAGCTTTGGACAGGTCACCTACAATGAGCAGTTCTTC. This chain uses TRBV5-1 with TRBJ2-1; 7 bases agree with TRBD1. Germline trimming cut 2 bases from V and 2 bases from J; bases unmatched to any gene: 4. The germline gives CDR1 SGHRS, CDR2 YFSETQ. The CDR3 length is 15 residues.

This chain uses TRBV6-5 with TRBJ1-6; TRBD1 is a possible D gene (6 bases). Germline V gene sequence: CDR1 MNHEY, CDR2 SVGAGI. Trimming cost V 6 bases and J 10 bases, with 16 bases left between them. CDR3 size: 14 residues. This CDR3 reads CASRSGGAVSPLHF. The CDR3 coding sequence is TGTGCCAGCAGATCCGGGGGCGCCGTATCACCCCTCCACTTT.

V is TRBV29-1 and J is TRBJ2-2; 7 bases match TRBD1. Germline CDR1 is SQVTM and CDR2 is ANQGSEA. V lost 6 bases, J lost 0 bases, and 4 bases stayed unmatched. The length of the CDR3 is 14 residues. The CDR3 region has the DNA TGCAGCGTAAAAGGGACAGCGAACACCGGGGAGCTGTTTTTT. Protein: CSVKGTANTGELFF.

The gene calls are TRBV7-9 and TRBJ2-5; a possible D gene is TRBD1 (6 bases). The J call may be wrong; the DNA end is better matched by TRBJ2-7. CDR3 length: 15 amino acids. Germline lookup yields CDR1 SEHNR and CDR2 FQNEAQ (reference sequence). The CDR3 spells CASNMLGGASYEQYF. The CDR3 coding sequence is TGTGCCAGCAATATGCTTGGGGGCGCGAGTTACGAGCAGTACTTC.

The V gene is TRBV7-2, the J gene TRBJ2-3; either TRBD1 or TRBD2 may supply D (6 bases each). V was trimmed by 4 bases and J by 6 bases, leaving 17 bases between them. This CDR3 comprises 15 residues. The germline V gene encodes CDR1 SGHTA and CDR2 FQGNSA. The CDR3 nucleotides are TGTGCCAGCAGCTGGGGGGCTTACAGCGGGGATACGCAGTATTTT. As protein: CASSWGAYSGDTQYF.

This clone is labeled as medium-sized. The V gene is TRBV7-6, the J gene TRBJ1-6, with D unclear. Germline V gene sequence: CDR1 SGHVS, CDR2 FNYEAQ. The CDR3 totals 15 residues. V lost 2 bases and J 11 bases, leaving 16 bases between the germline ends. As DNA, the CDR3 is TGTGCCAGCAGCTTATCGTCTGGAGAAAAGACACCCCTCCACTTT. Translated: CASSLSSGEKTPLHF.

This clone was seen only a few times. The genes are TRBV2 and TRBJ1-3; D is unresolved. This CDR3 has 14 amino acids. V was cut by 6 bases and J by 0 bases, with 9 bases left in between. Germline values: CDR1 SNHLY, CDR2 FYNNEI. CDR3 DNA sequence: TGTGCCAGCAGAGTCGACACCTCTGGAAACACCATATATTTT. Translating it yields CASRVDTSGNTIYF.

J is TRBJ1-3 and V is TRBV19, with D hard to call. CDR1 is LNHDA, CDR2 SQIVND, per germline (reference sequence). This CDR3 region has 13 residues. V was pared by 4 bases and J by 0 bases, with 4 bases between. CDR3 bases: TGTGCCAGTAGTAGGAGCTCTGGAAACACCATATATTTT. Encoded protein: CASSRSSGNTIYF.

The chain couples TRBV9 to TRBJ2-3; 12 bases map to TRBD2. This CDR3 region has 16 residues. The germline CDR1 and CDR2 sequences are SGDLS and YYNGEE. J lost 5 bases, V lost 3 bases, and 7 bases had no gene match. For the CDR3, the DNA is TGTGCCAGCAGCGAGGACCTAGCGGGGGGGATAGATACGCAGTATTTT. Protein: CASSEDLAGGIDTQYF.

In DNA form, the CDR3 reads TGCGCCAGCAGCCGAGGACTAGCGGGAGATGAAACCGGGGAGCTGTTTTTT. Encoded protein: CASSRGLAGDETGELFF. The chain is built from TRBV4-3 and TRBJ2-2, with 13 nucleotides matching TRBD2. V lost 4 bases and J lost 5; bases outside the gene matches: 7. The CDR3 is 17 residues long. Germline V gives CDR1 LGHNA, CDR2 YSLEER.

As to this clone: The junction departs from the called germline gene at one end, perhaps through a read error. The V and J genes are TRBV30 and TRBJ1-5; D is ambiguous. CDR1 is GTSNPN and CDR2 is SVGIG in the germline V gene (reference sequence). CDR3 length: 18 residues. The CDR3 DNA follows: TGTGCCTGGAGTCATATACCCCTTGGGAAGGGCAGCAATCGGCCCCAGCATTTT. This sequence encodes CAWSHIPLGKGSNRPQHF. The whole variable domain, remainder taken from reference TRBV30 and TRBJ1-5, is SQTIHQWPATLVQPVGSPLSLECTVEGTSNPNLYWYRQAAGRGLQLLFYSVGIGQISSEVPQNLSASRPQDRQFILSSKKLLLSDSGFYLCAWSHIPLGKGSNRPQHFGDGTRLSIL.

The J gene is TRBJ2-7, the V gene TRBV10-3, with D possibly matching TRBD1 (6 bases). V shed 6 bases and J shed 2 bases, with 14 bases lying between them. This CDR3 is built from 14 residues. Germline lookup yields CDR1 ENHRY and CDR2 SYGVKD. DNA of the CDR3: TGTGCCATCAGAGGACAGAACTCCGCCTACGAGCAGTACTTC. Translation gives CAIRGQNSAYEQYF.

The chain employs TRBV9 and TRBJ2-7; 8 bases agree with TRBD1. This CDR3 has 14 amino acids. The germline gives CDR1 SGDLS, CDR2 YYNGEE. Trimming removed 3 bases from V and 4 bases from J; junction bases left unmatched: 6. As DNA, the CDR3 is TGTGCCAGCAGCGAATCAGGGGGCAGGTACGAGCAGTACTTC. Its translation is CASSESGGRYEQYF.

This clone was found once. The chain is built from TRBV7-2 and TRBJ2-5, with no clear D. The CDR3 contains 14 residues. The V end was cut by 5 bases, the J end by 3 bases, with 13 bases between. Germline V lookup: CDR1 SGHTA, CDR2 FQGNSA. The CDR3 region is CASSLPATKETQYF. Here the CDR3 DNA reads TGTGCCAGCAGCCTACCCGCTACCAAAGAGACCCAGTACTTC.

This clone was detected once. The V and J genes are TRBV7-2 and TRBJ1-6, with 8 nucleotides matching TRBD1. This CDR3 spans 18 amino acids. V lost 5 bases and J lost 0; bases outside the gene matches: 9. Germline loops: CDR1 SGHTA, CDR2 FQGNSA. The CDR3 region has the DNA TGTGCCAGCAGCCGTGGACAGGGCGTAAGCTCCTATAATTCACCCCTCCACTTT. This codes for CASSRGQGVSSYNSPLHF.

The gene calls are TRBV5-1 and TRBJ2-3; tentatively, D is TRBD1 or TRBD2 (5 bases each). The germline V gene encodes CDR1 SGHRS and CDR2 YFSETQ. V lost 2 bases to trimming and J lost 0 bases, with 10 bases between them. The CDR3 is made up of 15 amino acids. The CDR3 protein is CASSLPGRSTDTQYF. The CDR3, as DNA: TGCGCCAGCAGCTTACCGGGACGAAGCACAGATACGCAGTATTTT.

V usage is TRBV5-1 and J usage is TRBJ2-5; TRBD2 matches 13 bases. Germline V CDR1 and CDR2: SGHRS, YFSETQ. V was clipped by 4 bases and J by 5 bases; unmatched bases: 11. CDR3 length: 17 amino acids. The CDR3 DNA reads TGCGCCAGCAGCCCCCAGCCGACTAGCGGGGGGTCTGAGACCCAGTACTTC. Encoded protein: CASSPQPTSGGSETQYF.

V and J are TRBV15 and TRBJ2-3; D may be TRBD2 (7 bases). The V and J ends lost 3 bases and 4 bases respectively, with 17 bases between them. The V gene's germline CDR1 is LNHNV and CDR2 YYDKDF (reference sequence). CDR3 length: 16 amino acids. CDR3 bases: TGTGCCACCAGCAGTGCTCACAGGGAGGGGGCAGATACGCAGTATTTT. This gives the protein CATSSAHREGADTQYF.

The V and J genes are TRBV27 and TRBJ1-1, with 8 bases identical to TRBD1. This CDR3 contains 14 residues. Per germline, CDR1 MNHEY and CDR2 SMNVEV (reference sequence). V gave up 6 bases and J gave up 3 bases; unmatched junction bases: 6. The CDR3 DNA is TGTGCCAGCAGCAGGGGGCTTGGGGACACTGAAGCTTTCTTT. The encoded protein is CASSRGLGDTEAFF.